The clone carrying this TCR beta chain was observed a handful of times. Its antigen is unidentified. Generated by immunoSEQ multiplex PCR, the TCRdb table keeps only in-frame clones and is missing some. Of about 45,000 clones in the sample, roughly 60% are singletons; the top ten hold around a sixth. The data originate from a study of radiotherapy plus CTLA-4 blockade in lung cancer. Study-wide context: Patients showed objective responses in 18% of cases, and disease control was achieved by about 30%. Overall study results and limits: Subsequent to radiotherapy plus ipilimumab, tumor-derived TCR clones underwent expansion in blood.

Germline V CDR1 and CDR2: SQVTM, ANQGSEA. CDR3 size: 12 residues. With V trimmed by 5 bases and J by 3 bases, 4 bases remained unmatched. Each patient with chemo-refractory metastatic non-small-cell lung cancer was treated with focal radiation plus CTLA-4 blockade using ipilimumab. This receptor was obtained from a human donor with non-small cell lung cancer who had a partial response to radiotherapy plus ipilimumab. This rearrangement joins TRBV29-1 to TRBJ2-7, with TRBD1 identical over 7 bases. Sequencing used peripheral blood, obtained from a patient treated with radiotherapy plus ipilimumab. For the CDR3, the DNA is TGCAGCGTTACGGGACAGTTCTACGAGCAGTACTTC. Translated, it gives CSVTGQFYEQYF.